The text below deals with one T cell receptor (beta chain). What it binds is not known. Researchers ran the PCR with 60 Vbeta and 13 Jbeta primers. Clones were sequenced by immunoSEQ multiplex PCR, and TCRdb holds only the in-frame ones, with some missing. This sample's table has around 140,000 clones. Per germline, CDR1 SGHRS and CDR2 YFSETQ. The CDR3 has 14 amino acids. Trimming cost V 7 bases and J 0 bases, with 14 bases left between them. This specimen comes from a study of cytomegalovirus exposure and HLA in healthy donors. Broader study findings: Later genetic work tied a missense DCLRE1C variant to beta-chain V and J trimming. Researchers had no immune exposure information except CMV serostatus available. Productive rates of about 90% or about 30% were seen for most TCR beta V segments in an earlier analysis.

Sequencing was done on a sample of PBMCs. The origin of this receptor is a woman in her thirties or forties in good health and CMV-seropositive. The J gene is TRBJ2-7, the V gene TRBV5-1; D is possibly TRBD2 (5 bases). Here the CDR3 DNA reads TGCGCCAGCGGAGAAAGTGGGAGCTCCTACGAGCAGTACTTC. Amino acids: CASGESGSSYEQYF.